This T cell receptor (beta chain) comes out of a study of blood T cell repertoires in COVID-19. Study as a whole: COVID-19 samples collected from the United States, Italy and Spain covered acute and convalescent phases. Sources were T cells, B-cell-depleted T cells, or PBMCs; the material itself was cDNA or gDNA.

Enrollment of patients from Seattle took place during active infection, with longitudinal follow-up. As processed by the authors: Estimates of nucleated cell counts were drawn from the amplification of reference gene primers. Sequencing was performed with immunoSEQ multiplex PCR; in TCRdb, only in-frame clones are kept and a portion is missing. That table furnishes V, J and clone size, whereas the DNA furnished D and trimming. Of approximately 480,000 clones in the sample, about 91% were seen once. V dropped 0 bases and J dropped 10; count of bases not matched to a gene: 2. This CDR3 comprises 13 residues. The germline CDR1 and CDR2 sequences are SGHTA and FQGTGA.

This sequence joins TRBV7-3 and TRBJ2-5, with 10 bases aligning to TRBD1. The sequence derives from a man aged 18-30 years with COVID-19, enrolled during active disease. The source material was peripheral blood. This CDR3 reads CASSLTGQGSQYF. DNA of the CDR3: TGTGCCAGCAGCTTAACGGGACAGGGGAGCCAGTACTTC.